Listed below are T cell receptor beta chains from one sample, sequenced in a study of blood T cell repertoires in COVID-19. The assay was immunoSEQ multiplex PCR, and TCRdb's table has in-frame clones only and misses some. The data contain around 260,000 clones, 75% to 90% of them singletons. Input material: peripheral blood. All receptors derive from a woman aged 40 to 50 who had recovered from COVID-19. CDR3s include the opening cysteine and the closing phenylalanine or tryptophan. The order of the fields is V gene, clone size, D gene, J gene, CDR3 DNA, CDR3 protein. A D gene is named only where the DNA matches it firmly. Expanded clones get a size class; other rows say once, few or many, or leave the size out.

>TRBV11-2|once|.|TRBJ1-5
TGTGCCAGCAGCTTAGACAGTCAACAGCCCCAGCATTTT
CASSLDSQQPQHF
>TRBV14|.|TRBD2|TRBJ2-3
TGTGCCAGCAGCCACCCCCTAGCGGAGACTAGCACAGATACGCAGTATTTT
CASSHPLAETSTDTQYF
>TRBV11-1|.|TRBD2|TRBJ2-3
TGTGCCAGCAGCTTCGGGGCCAACGGGAGGACAGATACGCAGTATTTT
CASSFGANGRTDTQYF
>TRBV4-2|few|TRBD1|TRBJ1-5
TGTGCCAGCAGCCAAGATGGGGGCAGGGGGGTGAAGAGCAATCAGCCCCAGCATTTT
CASSQDGGRGVKSNQPQHF
>TRBV11-2|.|.|TRBJ1-1
TGTGCCAGCAGCTTGTACGAGGGTTTAACTTTCTTT
CASSLYEGLTFF
>TRBV5-1|.|.|TRBJ2-5
TGCGCCAGCAGTCCGGGCAGGGGCCAAGAGACCCAGTACTTC
CASSPGRGQETQYF
>TRBV19|.|.|TRBJ2-7
TGTGCCAGTAGTATGTGGGTCAGGGGCTACGAGCAGTACTTC
CASSMWVRGYEQYF
>TRBV27|.|TRBD2|TRBJ2-3
TGTGCCAGCAGTTTTTCGACTAGCGGGAGGGCCCGGGGCACAGATACGCAGTATTTT
CASSFSTSGRARGTDTQYF
>TRBV12-3/TRBV12-4|.|.|TRBJ1-1
TGTGCCAGCAGTTTTAGCGGGGGCCCTGAAGCTTTCTTT
CASSFSGGPEAFF
>TRBV7-6|.|TRBD1|TRBJ2-7
TGTGCCAGCACGACGTGGGATGGGACAGCAAGGTCCCAACAGTACTTC
CASTTWDGTARSQQYF
>TRBV4-2|.|TRBD2|TRBJ2-5
TGTGCCAGCAGCCAAGCAGGCGGGGTCCCGAGTGAGACTAGCGGGAGAGAGGGAGAGACCCAGTACTTC
CASSQAGGVPSETSGREGETQYF
>TRBV6-1|.|.|TRBJ1-3
TGTGCCAGCAGTGAAAATACTTGGGGGCTATCTGGAAACACCATATATTTT
CASSENTWGLSGNTIYF
>TRBV2|.|.|TRBJ1-1
TGTGCCAGCAGTGAAACGAGCGCAGTCCCACAAGCTTTCTTT
CASSETSAVPQAFF
>TRBV14|.|.|TRBJ2-5
TGTGCCAGCAGCGAGGGACAACCACAAGAGACCCAGTACTTC
CASSEGQPQETQYF
>TRBV12-5|.|.|TRBJ2-3
TGTGCTAGTGGTTTGGGAACAGGAGCTAGCACAGATACGCAGTATTTT
CASGLGTGASTDTQYF
>TRBV7-6|few|.|TRBJ1-1
TGTGCCAGCAGCTTAGGTCCAGGGTCCACTGAAGCTTTCTTT
CASSLGPGSTEAFF
>TRBV9|.|TRBD1|TRBJ2-3
TGTGCCAGCAGCGTGAGACAGGGGGCTAGCACAGATACGCAGTATTTT
CASSVRQGASTDTQYF
>TRBV11-2|.|TRBD1|TRBJ1-2
TGTGCCAGCAGCTCAGGTTTACTCCGGGACAGGGCCTATGGCTACACCTTC
CASSSGLLRDRAYGYTF
>TRBV9|.|.|TRBJ1-1
TGTGCCAGCAGCGTAAGGACGGAGGTTCCAGCTTTCTTT
CASSVRTEVPAFF
>TRBV21-1|.|.|TRBJ2-6
TGTGCCAGCAGACCGGGACAAGACTCTGGGGCCAACGTCCTGACTTTC
CASRPGQDSGANVLTF
>TRBV13|.|.|TRBJ2-7
TGTGCCAGCAGCTTAAGCTCAGCGACCTACGAGCAGTACTTC
CASSLSSATYEQYF
>TRBV15|.|.|TRBJ2-4
TGTGCCACCAGCCTAGGCCCCAAAAACATTCAGTACTTC
CATSLGPKNIQYF
>TRBV19|.|.|TRBJ2-5
TGTGCCAGTAGTGTCGGACAGTCGCGAGAGACCCAGTACTTC
CASSVGQSRETQYF
>TRBV7-8|few|.|TRBJ2-1
TGTGCCAGCAGCCCCGGGGGTGGGCGGGGCTCCTACAATGAGCAGTTCTTC
CASSPGGGRGSYNEQFF
>TRBV3-1/TRBV3-2|.|TRBD2|TRBJ2-3
TGTGCCAGCAGCCAGAGCGGGAGAGGGGATACGCAGTATTTT
CASSQSGRGDTQYF
>TRBV3-1/TRBV3-2|.|.|TRBJ2-5
TGTGCCAGCAGCCAAGGGGGCGGGGCCCAGTACTTC
CASSQGGGAQYF
>TRBV2|.|.|TRBJ2-5
TGTGCCAGCAGGGGGGGGACACCACAAGAGACCCAGTACTTC
CASRGGTPQETQYF
>TRBV28|.|.|TRBJ2-2
TGTGCCAGTTCAAATCGGGGCACCGGGGAGCTGTTTTTT
CASSNRGTGELFF
>TRBV21-1|.|.|TRBJ2-2
TGTGCCAGCAGCACCGGACAGCGAAGACTAGCGGAAAACACCGGGGAGCTGTTTTTT
CASSTGQRRLAENTGELFF
>TRBV19|.|TRBD2|TRBJ2-3
TGTGCCAGTAGTAAACTAGCGGGAGCGGGGTCGGCAGATACGCAGTATTTT
CASSKLAGAGSADTQYF
>TRBV10-3|.|TRBD1|TRBJ1-2
TGTGCCATCAGTGGGGGACAGGGTTGGCGGTATGGCTACACCTTC
CAISGGQGWRYGYTF
>TRBV28|.|.|TRBJ2-3
TGTGCCAGCAGTGCCGCCAGGGGCGGTAGGACAGATACGCAGTATTTT
CASSAARGGRTDTQYF
>TRBV5-6|.|TRBD1|TRBJ2-2
TGTGCCAGCAGCTTATCAGGGGGAATTAACACCGGGGAGCTGTTTTTT
CASSLSGGINTGELFF
>TRBV18|.|TRBD1|TRBJ2-3
TGTGCCAGCTCACCGGCACAGGGGGTCACAGATACGCAGTATTTT
CASSPAQGVTDTQYF
>TRBV19|.|.|TRBJ2-5
TGTGCCAGTAGTGGGCAGGGTCAAGAGACCCAGTACTTC
CASSGQGQETQYF
>TRBV2|many|TRBD1|TRBJ1-3
TGTGCCAGCAGTGAACTGGGACAGAGCTCTGGAAACACCATATATTTT
CASSELGQSSGNTIYF
>TRBV18|.|.|TRBJ2-1
TGTGCCAGCTCACCACCAGGGGGGGCGTACAATGAGCAGTTCTTC
CASSPPGGAYNEQFF
>TRBV28|.|TRBD1|TRBJ1-2
TGTGCCAGCAGTTATGGACAGGCGGATAATAACTATGGCTACACCTTC
CASSYGQADNNYGYTF
>TRBV5-1|.|.|TRBJ2-3
TGCGCCAGCAGAGGGGGAGATACGCAGTATTTT
CASRGGDTQYF
>TRBV5-1|.|TRBD2|TRBJ2-1
TGCGCCAGCAGGGGACTAGCGGGAGGGGATGAGCAGTTCTTC
CASRGLAGGDEQFF
>TRBV10-3|few|TRBD2|TRBJ2-1
TGTGCCATCAGTGAGTCGTTTAGCGGGGGACACAATGAGCAGTTCTTC
CAISESFSGGHNEQFF
>TRBV12-3/TRBV12-4|.|.|TRBJ2-7
TGTGCCAGCAGTTTAATGCCAGAAGAGCAGTACTTC
CASSLMPEEQYF
>TRBV12-3/TRBV12-4|.|.|TRBJ1-6
TGTGCCAGCAGTTCCGAGGTGAATTCACCCCTCCACTTT
CASSSEVNSPLHF
>TRBV5-4|.|TRBD1|TRBJ1-3
TGTGCCAGCACCATCGACAGGGGATCAATCTCTGGAAACACCATATATTTT
CASTIDRGSISGNTIYF
>TRBV29-1|.|TRBD2|TRBJ2-1
TGCAGCGTCCGAGCGACTAGCGGGAGTTCTGAGCAGTTCTTC
CSVRATSGSSEQFF
>TRBV10-3|once|.|TRBJ1-1
TGTGCCACGACAGAAAGGGAGAACACTGAAGCTTTCTTT
CATTERENTEAFF
>TRBV15|.|TRBD2|TRBJ2-5
TGTGCCACCAGCAGGGGATCGGCTATACTAGCGGGAGGGCCAGAGACCCAGTACTTC
CATSRGSAILAGGPETQYF
>TRBV29-1|once|.|TRBJ1-1
TGCAGCGTTGAATCCCCCGGGGAAGCTTTCTTT
CSVESPGEAFF
>TRBV6-2/TRBV6-3|.|.|TRBJ1-5
TGTGCCAGCAGTCTCACAGGGATCGGCAATCAGCCCCAGCATTTT
CASSLTGIGNQPQHF
>TRBV25-1|.|.|TRBJ2-1
TGTGCCAGCAGTGAATTCGTTCGGGGGAATGAGCAGTTCTTC
CASSEFVRGNEQFF
>TRBV11-2|.|TRBD1|TRBJ1-6
TGTGCCAGCAGCTTAGGGGGACAGGGCTGGTCACCCCTCCACTTT
CASSLGGQGWSPLHF
>TRBV28|.|TRBD1|TRBJ2-7
TGTGCCAGCAGTTCGGGACAGGGGTACGAGCAGTACTTC
CASSSGQGYEQYF
>TRBV3-1/TRBV3-2|.|TRBD2|TRBJ2-2
TGTGCCAGCAGCCCCCTCGCGGGAGCCAACACCGGGGAGCTGTTTTTT
CASSPLAGANTGELFF
>TRBV7-6|.|.|TRBJ1-4
TGTGCCAGCAGCTTAGATGTTGGAGGGTCTGAAAAACTGTTTTTT
CASSLDVGGSEKLFF
>TRBV19|.|TRBD2|TRBJ2-3
TGTGCCAGTAGTGACCTAGCGGGAGGGCAGCCAGATACGCAGTATTTT
CASSDLAGGQPDTQYF
>TRBV6-5|once|.|TRBJ2-5
TGTGCCAGCAGTTTAGGACAGCCGTACCAAGAGACCCAGTACTTC
CASSLGQPYQETQYF
>TRBV27|.|.|TRBJ2-2
TGTGCCAGCAGGCGAGGGGGAGGGGCTAAGAACACCGGGGAGCTGTTTTTT
CASRRGGGAKNTGELFF